This paragraph covers one T cell receptor (beta chain) sequence. The target antigen is unknown. Germline V CDR1 and CDR2: SEHNR, FQNEAQ (reference sequence). There are 14 residues in the CDR3. V shed 6 bases and J shed 3 bases, with 15 bases lying between them. The sample comes from a study of yellow fever vaccine responses in identical twins. Findings of the study overall: After vaccination, twins' T cell response reportedly seemed partly convergent, partly personalized.

Each CDR3 protein is one row after TCRdb ran MiXCR on the RT-PCR reads. The sample holds under 7,500 distinct CDR3 sequences, 84% seen once. The receptor comes from a woman younger than 35 who received the yellow fever vaccine. The chain joins TRBV7-9 to TRBJ2-7; the D gene is possibly TRBD1 (5 bases). The material was T cells from blood (PBMCs), unsorted or a sorted subset (not recorded which), obtained before or after yellow fever vaccination (not recorded which). CDR3 in amino acids: CASSPPDKSYEQYF. The DNA of the CDR3 is TGTGCCAGCAGTCCCCCGGACAAAAGCTACGAGCAGTACTTC.